The clone carrying this T cell receptor (beta chain) was detected only a few times. No antigen is known for it. This sample stems from a study of a mutant IDH1 vaccine in newly diagnosed glioma. Only in-frame clones appear in the TCRdb table, and some are missing; sequencing was by immunoSEQ multiplex PCR. The table lists about 27,000 clones, approximately 80% of them singletons. V lost 5 bases and J lost 6; bases outside the gene matches: 10. Germline V gene sequence: CDR1 SGHVS, CDR2 FNYEAQ. The CDR3 is 15 residues long. Noted time point: week 5, during vaccination. What each vaccine dose contained was 300 ug of mutant IDH1 20-mer peptide, accompanied by topical imiquimod. Donors had new WHO grade 3 or 4 IDH1-mutant, ATRX-lost astrocytomas.

Material: PBMCs, obtained from a glioma patient whose treatment included an IDH1 peptide vaccine. The genes are TRBV7-6 and TRBJ2-3, with 8 bases identical to TRBD1. The sequence was obtained from a man in his forties or fifties with glioma. CDR3 DNA sequence: TGTGCCAGCAGCCCCACCGGGACAGGAGGTGATACGCAGTATTTT. The encoded protein is CASSPTGTGGDTQYF.